The clone carrying this T cell receptor beta chain turned up a few times. It was with a sample-barcoded 5' primer and a J-beta primer mix that a second PCR of roughly 6 to 12 cycles was run. A single record per CDR3 protein comes from TCRdb applying MiXCR to the 5' RACE reads. Of some 1.7 million distinct CDR3 sequences in the sample, under 30% are singletons; the top ten hold 7.7%. The sample is drawn from a study of blood T cells in healthy people across ages. The ends lost 2 bases at V and 11 bases at J; junction bases unmatched: 14. The CDR3 has 16 amino acids. The V gene's germline CDR1 is SGHDT and CDR2 YYEEEE.

The sequenced sample was blood. This sequence was found in a woman aged 30 to 39 in good health. The chain recombines TRBV5-6 with TRBJ2-5; 11 positions match TRBD1. As DNA, the CDR3 is TGTGCCAGCAGCTTCGTACGGACAGGGGGCGTCGGGGAGCAGTACTTC. This codes for CASSFVRTGGVGEQYF.